This T cell receptor beta chain originates from a study of vaccination effects on CD4 cells after COVID-19. This CDR3 is 14 amino acids long. V lost 8 bases and J lost 10; bases outside the gene matches: 6. CDR1 is MRHNA, CDR2 SNTAGT, per germline. Some clones are missing from TCRdb's copy, which holds only in-frame ones; the method was immunoSEQ multiplex PCR. The sample records roughly 13,000 clones, approximately 72% being singletons. Broader study findings: Convalescent patients numbered few in the study; early post-infection timepoints were missing entirely. Researchers report that only 1 of 255 vaccine-induced clones in healthy vaccinees cross-reacted with common cold coronaviruses.

Points on this clone: Its matching antigen is unknown.

ViraFEST assay sequencing came after antigen-specific CD4+ T cells were expanded with viral peptide pools. Isolation of CD4+ T cells took place after 10 days of culture. Each participant received a vaccine that was either BNT162b2 or mRNA-1273, given as two doses. The specimen comprised CD4+ T cells from PBMCs cultured with SARS-CoV-2 spike peptides, sampled after COVID-19 vaccination. This sequence was found in a human donor who received a COVID-19 vaccine. The V call is TRBV6-4, the J call TRBJ2-1; 15 bases align to TRBD2. In DNA, the CDR3 is TGTGCCAGCTCCTGGACTAGCGGGGGGGCCGAGCAGTTCTTC. Its protein is CASSWTSGGAEQFF.